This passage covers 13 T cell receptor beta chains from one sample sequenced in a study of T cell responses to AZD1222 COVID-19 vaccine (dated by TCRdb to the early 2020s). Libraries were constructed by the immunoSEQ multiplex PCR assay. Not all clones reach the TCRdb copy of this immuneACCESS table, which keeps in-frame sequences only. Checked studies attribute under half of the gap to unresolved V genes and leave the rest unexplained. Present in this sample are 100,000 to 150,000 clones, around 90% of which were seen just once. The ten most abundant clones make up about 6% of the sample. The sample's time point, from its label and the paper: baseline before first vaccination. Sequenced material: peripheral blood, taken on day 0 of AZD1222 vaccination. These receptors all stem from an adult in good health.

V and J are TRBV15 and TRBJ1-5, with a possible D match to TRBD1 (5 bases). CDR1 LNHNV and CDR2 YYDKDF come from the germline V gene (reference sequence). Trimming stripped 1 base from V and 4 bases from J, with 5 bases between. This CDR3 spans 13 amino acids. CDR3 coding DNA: TGTGCCACCAGCAGAGCAGGGAATCAGCCCCAGCATTTT. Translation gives CATSRAGNQPQHF. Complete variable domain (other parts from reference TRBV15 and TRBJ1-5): DAMVIQNPRYQVTQFGKPVTLSCSQTLNHNVMYWYQQKSSQAPKLLFHYYDKDFNNEADTPDNFQSRRPNTSFCFLDIRSPGLGDTAMYLCATSRAGNQPQHFGDGTRLSIL.

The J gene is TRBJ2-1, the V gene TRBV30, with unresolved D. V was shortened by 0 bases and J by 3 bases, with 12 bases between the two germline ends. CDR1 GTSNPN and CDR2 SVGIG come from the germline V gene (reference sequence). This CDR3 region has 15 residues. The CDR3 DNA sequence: TGTGCCTGGAGTGTACCCCTCAGGAGCTACAATGAGCAGTTCTTC. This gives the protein CAWSVPLRSYNEQFF.

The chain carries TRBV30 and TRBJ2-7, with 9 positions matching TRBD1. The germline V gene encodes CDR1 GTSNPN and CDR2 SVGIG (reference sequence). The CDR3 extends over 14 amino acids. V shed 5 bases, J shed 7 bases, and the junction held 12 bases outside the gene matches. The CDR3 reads CAWGSGQGPIEQYF. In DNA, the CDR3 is TGTGCCTGGGGAAGCGGACAGGGGCCGATAGAGCAGTACTTC. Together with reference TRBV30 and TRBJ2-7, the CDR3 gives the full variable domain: SQTIHQWPATLVQPVGSPLSLECTVEGTSNPNLYWYRQAAGRGLQLLFYSVGIGQISSEVPQNLSASRPQDRQFILSSKKLLLSDSGFYLCAWGSGQGPIEQYFGPGTRLTVT.

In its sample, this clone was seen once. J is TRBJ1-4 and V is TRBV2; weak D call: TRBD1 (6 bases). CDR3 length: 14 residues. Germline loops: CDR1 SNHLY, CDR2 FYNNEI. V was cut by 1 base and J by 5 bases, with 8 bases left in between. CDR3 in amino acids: CASSEDRANEKLFF. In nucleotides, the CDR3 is TGTGCCAGCAGTGAAGACAGGGCGAATGAAAAACTGTTTTTT.

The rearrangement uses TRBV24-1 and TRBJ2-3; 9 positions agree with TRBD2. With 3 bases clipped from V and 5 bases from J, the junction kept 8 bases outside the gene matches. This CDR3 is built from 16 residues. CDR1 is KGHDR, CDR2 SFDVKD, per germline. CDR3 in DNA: TGTGCCACCAGTGATCCTAGCGGGAAAGGGGGAGATACGCAGTATTTT. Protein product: CATSDPSGKGGDTQYF.

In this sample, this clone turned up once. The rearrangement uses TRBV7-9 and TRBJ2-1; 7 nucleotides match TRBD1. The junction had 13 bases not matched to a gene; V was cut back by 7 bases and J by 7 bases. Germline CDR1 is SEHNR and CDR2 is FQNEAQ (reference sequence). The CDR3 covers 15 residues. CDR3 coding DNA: TGTGCCAGCACCCAGAGGTCACAGGGGCCGAATGAGCAGTTCTTC. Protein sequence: CASTQRSQGPNEQFF.

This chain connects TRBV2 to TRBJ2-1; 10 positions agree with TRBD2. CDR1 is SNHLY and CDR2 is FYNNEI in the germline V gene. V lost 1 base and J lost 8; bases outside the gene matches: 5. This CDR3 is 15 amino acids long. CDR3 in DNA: TGTGCCAGCAGTGAAGGCCTAGCGGGGGAACATGAGCAGTTCTTC. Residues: CASSEGLAGEHEQFF.

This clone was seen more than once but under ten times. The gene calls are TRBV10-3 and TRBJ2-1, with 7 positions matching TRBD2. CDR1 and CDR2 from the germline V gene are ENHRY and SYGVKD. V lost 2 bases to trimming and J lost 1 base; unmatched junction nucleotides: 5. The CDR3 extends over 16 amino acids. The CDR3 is CAISEGRGGSYNEQFF. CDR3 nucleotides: TGTGCCATCAGTGAGGGTCGGGGAGGGTCCTACAATGAGCAGTTCTTC.

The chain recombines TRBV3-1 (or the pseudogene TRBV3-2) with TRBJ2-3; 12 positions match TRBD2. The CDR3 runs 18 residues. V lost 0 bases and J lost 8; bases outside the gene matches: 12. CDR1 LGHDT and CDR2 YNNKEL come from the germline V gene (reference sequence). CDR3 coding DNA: TGTGCCAGCAGCCAAGATCAACTAGCGGGAGGAAGGTCGGTTACGCAGTATTTT. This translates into CASSQDQLAGGRSVTQYF.

Here the CDR3 reads CASSLQGRDQPQHF. The CDR3 nucleotides are TGTGCCAGCAGCTTACAGGGTAGGGATCAGCCCCAGCATTTT. The rearrangement links TRBV7-2 to TRBJ1-5; D perhaps matches TRBD1 (5 bases). V lost 2 bases to trimming and J lost 5 bases, with 10 bases between them. The CDR3 totals 14 residues. Germline CDR1 SGHTA, CDR2 FQGNSA.

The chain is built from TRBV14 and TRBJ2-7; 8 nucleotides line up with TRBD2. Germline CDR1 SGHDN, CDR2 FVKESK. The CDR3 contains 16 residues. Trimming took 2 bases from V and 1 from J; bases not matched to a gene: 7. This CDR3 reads CASSQFPGRGSYEQYF. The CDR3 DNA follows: TGTGCCAGCAGCCAATTCCCCGGGAGGGGATCCTACGAGCAGTACTTC.

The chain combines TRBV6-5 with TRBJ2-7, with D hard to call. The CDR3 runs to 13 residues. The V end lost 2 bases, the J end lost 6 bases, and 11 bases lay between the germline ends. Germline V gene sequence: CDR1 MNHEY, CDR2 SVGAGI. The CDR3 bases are TGTGCCAGCAGTTACGCGGTCCTAGGCGAGCAGTACTTC. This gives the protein CASSYAVLGEQYF.

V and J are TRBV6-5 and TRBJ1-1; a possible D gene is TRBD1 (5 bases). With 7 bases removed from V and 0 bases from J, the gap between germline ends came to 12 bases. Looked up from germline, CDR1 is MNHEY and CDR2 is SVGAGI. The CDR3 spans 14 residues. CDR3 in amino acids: CASTPGPVNTEAFF. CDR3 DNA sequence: TGTGCCAGCACACCGGGACCAGTGAACACTGAAGCTTTCTTT.